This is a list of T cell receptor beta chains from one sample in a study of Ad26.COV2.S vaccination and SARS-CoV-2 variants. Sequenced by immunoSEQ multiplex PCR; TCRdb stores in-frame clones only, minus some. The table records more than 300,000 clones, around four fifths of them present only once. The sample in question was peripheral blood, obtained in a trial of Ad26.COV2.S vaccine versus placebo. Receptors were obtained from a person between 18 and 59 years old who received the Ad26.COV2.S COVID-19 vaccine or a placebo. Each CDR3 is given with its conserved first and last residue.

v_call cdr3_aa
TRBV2 CASSENAGQTQYF
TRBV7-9 CASTLATGFSGNTIYF
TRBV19 CASSTHGAGWFEQYF
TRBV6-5 CAMPSVEESREQYF
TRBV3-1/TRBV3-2 CASSQDAVNQPQHF
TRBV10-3 CAITQGTGDYGYTF
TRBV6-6 CASSSEGQGINEQYF
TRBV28 CASSFSPNYGYTF
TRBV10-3 CAISGTSGGNEQFF
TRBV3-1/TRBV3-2 CASTIRGGGMFF
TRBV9 CASSRTMGRLRGNTIYF
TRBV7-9 CASSSGFSGNTIYF
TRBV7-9 CASSLMEGNEKLFF
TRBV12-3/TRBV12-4 CASSGGWEQYF
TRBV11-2 CASRFSGVTYEQYF
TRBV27 CASSPTGGSGLTF
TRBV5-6 CASSLEDSRVYGYTF
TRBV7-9 CASSYGSAGGNTIYF
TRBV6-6 CASSYGSTNSPLHF
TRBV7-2 CASSLASGGSYEQYF
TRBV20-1 CSARDSSPLHF
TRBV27 CASSLLAGINEQFF
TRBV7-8 CASSLGLGNTEAFF
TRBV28 CASSPDSSRGGKRGYTF
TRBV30 CAWSRGWEFSNNGYTF
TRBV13 CASSFPAGGDYEQYF
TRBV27 CASTRDRGNSPLHF
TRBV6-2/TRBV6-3 CASRRRGFDYGYTF
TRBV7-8 CASSRQGLSPLHF
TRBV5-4 CASSPPTGYGEQFF
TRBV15 CATSRGASGLGEQYF